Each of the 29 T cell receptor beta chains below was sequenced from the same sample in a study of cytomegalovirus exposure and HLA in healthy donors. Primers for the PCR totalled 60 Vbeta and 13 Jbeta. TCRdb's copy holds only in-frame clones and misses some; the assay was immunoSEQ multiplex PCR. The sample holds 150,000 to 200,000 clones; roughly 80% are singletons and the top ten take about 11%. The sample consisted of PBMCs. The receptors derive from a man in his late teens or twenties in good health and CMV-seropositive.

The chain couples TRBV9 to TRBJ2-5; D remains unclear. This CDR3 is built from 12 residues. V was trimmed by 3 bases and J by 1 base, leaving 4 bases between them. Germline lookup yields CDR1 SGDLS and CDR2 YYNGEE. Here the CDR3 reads CASSESQETQYF. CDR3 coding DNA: TGTGCCAGCAGCGAGAGCCAAGAGACCCAGTACTTC.

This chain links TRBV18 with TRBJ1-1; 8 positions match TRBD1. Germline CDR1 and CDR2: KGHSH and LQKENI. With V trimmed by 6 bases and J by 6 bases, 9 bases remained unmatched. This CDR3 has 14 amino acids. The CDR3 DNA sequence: TGTGCCAGCTCCCGGGACAGGTTAAACCCTGAAGCTTTCTTT. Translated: CASSRDRLNPEAFF.

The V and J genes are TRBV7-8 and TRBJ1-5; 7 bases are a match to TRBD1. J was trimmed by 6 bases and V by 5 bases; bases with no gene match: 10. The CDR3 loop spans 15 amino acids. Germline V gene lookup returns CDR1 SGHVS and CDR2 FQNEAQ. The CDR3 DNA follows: TGTGCCAGCAGCCCGCGGGACAGTCCTATTCAGCCCCAGCATTTT. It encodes CASSPRDSPIQPQHF.

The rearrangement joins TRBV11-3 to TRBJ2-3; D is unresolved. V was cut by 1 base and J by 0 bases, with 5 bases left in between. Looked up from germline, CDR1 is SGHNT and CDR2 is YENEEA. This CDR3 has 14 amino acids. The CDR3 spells CASSLGTSTDTQYF. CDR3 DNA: TGTGCCAGCAGCTTAGGAACTAGCACAGATACGCAGTATTTT.

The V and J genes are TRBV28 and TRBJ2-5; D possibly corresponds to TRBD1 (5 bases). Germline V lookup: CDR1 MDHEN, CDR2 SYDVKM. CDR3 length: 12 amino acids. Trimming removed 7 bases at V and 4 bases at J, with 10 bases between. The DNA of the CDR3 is TGTGCCAGCACCCAGGGCCCAGAGACCCAGTACTTC. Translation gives CASTQGPETQYF.

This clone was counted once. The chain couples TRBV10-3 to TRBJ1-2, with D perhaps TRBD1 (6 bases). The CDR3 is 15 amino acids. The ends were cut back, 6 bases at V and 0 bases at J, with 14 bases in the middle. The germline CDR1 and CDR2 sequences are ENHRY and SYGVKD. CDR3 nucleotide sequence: TGTGCCATCAGGGGGGGGGCAGGCCCTAACTATGGCTACACCTTC. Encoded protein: CAIRGGAGPNYGYTF.

The CDR3 reads CASSLQGNINNEQFF. The DNA of the CDR3 is TGTGCCAGCAGCCTACAGGGGAATATAAACAATGAGCAGTTCTTC. V and J are TRBV14 and TRBJ2-1; 7 bases align to TRBD1. The CDR3 loop spans 15 amino acids. CDR1 and CDR2 from the germline V gene are SGHDN and FVKESK. The V gene end was trimmed by 4 bases and the J gene end by 5 bases; junction bases not matched to a gene: 8.

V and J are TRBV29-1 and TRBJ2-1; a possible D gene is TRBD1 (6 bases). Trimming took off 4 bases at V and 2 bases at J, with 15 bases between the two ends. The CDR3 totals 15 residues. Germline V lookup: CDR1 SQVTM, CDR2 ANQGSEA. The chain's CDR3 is CSVGGATGAYNEQFF. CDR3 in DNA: TGCAGCGTTGGTGGTGCGACAGGCGCCTACAATGAGCAGTTCTTC.

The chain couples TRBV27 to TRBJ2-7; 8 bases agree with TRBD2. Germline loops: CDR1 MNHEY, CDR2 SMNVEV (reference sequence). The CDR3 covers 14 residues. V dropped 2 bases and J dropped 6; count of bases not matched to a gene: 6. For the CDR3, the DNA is TGTGCCAGCAGTTTAAGCGGGACTAGGTTCGAGCAGTACTTC. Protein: CASSLSGTRFEQYF.

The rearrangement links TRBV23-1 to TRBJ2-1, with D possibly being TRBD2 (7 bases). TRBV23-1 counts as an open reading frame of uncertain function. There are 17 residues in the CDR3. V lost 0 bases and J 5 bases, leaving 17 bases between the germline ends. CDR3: CASSQSRGGDINNEQFF. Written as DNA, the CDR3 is TGCGCCAGCAGTCAATCTAGGGGAGGGGACATTAACAATGAGCAGTTCTTC.

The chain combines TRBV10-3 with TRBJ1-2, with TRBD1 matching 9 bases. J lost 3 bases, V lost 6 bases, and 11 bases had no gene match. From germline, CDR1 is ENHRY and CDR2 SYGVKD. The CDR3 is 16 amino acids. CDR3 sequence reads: CAIRGGTGKGDYGYTF. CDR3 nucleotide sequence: TGTGCCATCAGGGGGGGGACAGGGAAGGGGGACTATGGCTACACCTTC.

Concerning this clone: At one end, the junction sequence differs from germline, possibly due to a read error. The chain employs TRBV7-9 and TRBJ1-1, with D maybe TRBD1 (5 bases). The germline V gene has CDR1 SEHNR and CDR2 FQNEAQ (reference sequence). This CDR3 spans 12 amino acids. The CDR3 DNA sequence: TGTTCCAGCAGCTTAGAGCAGGGAGAAGCTTTCTTT. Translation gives CSSSLEQGEAFF.

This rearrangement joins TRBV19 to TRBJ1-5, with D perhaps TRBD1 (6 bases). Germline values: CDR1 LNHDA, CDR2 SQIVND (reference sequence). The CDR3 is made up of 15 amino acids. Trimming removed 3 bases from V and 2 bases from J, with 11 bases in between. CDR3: CASSMSGVGNQPQHF. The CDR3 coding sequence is TGTGCCAGTAGTATGTCAGGGGTCGGCAATCAGCCCCAGCATTTT.

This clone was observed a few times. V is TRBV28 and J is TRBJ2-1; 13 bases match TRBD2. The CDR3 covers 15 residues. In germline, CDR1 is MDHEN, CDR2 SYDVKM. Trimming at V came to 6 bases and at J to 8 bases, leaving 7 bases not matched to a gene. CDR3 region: CASRVTSGRSDEQFF. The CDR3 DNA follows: TGTGCCAGCAGGGTGACTAGCGGGAGGTCGGATGAGCAGTTCTTC.

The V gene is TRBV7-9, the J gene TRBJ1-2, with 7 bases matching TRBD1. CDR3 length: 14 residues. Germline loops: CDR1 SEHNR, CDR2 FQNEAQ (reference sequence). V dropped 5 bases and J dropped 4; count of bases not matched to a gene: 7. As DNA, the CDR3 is TGTGCCAGCAGCGTACAGGGGCAGAGCTATGGCTACACCTTC. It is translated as CASSVQGQSYGYTF.

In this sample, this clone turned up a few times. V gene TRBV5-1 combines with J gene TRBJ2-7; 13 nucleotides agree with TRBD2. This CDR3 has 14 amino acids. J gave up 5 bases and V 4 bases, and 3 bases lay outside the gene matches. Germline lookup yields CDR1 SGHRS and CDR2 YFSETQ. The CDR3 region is CASSTGLAGDEQYF. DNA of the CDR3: TGCGCCAGCAGCACCGGACTAGCGGGAGACGAGCAGTACTTC.

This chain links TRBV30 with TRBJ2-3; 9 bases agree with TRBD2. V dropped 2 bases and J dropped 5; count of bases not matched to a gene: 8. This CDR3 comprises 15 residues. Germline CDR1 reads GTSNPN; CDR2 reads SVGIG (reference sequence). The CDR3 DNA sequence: TGTGCCTGGAGTTACACAGCGGGGGGAGTAGATACGCAGTATTTT. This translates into CAWSYTAGGVDTQYF.

CDR3: CASASQGKGEQYF. The DNA of the CDR3 is TGCGCCAGCGCTAGTCAGGGGAAGGGGGAGCAGTACTTC. V and J are TRBV10-2 and TRBJ2-7, with a possible D match to TRBD1 (6 bases). Germline V gene lookup returns CDR1 WSHSY and CDR2 SAAADI. V was shortened by 8 bases and J by 7 bases, with 18 bases between the two germline ends. The CDR3 has 13 amino acids.

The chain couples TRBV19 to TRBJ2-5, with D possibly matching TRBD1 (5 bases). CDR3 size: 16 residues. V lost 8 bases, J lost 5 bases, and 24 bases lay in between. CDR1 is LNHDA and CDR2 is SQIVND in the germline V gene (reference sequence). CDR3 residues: CASQEQGVPRQETQYF. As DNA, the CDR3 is TGTGCCAGTCAGGAGCAAGGGGTCCCTCGGCAGGAGACCCAGTACTTC.

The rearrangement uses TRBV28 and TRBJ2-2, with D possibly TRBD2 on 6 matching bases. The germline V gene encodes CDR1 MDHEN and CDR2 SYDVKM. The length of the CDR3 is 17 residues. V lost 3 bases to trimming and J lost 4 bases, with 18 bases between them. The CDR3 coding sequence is TGTGCCAGCAGTTTCTCCTTCCGGGAGTGGGGCACCGGGGAGCTGTTTTTT. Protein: CASSFSFREWGTGELFF.

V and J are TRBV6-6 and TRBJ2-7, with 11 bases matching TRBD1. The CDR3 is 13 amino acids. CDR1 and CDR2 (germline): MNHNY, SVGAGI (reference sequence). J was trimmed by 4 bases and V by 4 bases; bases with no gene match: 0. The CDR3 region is CASSWDRGYEQYF. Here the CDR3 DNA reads TGTGCCAGCAGTTGGGACAGGGGGTACGAGCAGTACTTC.

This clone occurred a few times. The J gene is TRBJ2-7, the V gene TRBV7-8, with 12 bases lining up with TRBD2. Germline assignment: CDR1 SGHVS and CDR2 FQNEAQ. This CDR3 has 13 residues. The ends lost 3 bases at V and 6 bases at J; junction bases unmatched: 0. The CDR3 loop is CASSLTSGSEQYF. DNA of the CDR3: TGTGCCAGCAGCTTGACTAGCGGGAGCGAGCAGTACTTC.

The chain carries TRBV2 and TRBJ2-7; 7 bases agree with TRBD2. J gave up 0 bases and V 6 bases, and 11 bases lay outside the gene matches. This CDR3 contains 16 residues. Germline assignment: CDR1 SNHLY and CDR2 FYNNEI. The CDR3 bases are TGTGCCAGCAGAAGGAGAGAGAGCGGGGTCTCCTACGAGCAGTACTTC. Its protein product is CASRRRESGVSYEQYF.

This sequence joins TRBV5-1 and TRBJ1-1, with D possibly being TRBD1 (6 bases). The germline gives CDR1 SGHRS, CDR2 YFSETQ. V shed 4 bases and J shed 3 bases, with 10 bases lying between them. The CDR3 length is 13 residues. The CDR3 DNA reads TGCGCCAGCAGCCTGGGACACTACACTGAAGCTTTCTTT. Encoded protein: CASSLGHYTEAFF.

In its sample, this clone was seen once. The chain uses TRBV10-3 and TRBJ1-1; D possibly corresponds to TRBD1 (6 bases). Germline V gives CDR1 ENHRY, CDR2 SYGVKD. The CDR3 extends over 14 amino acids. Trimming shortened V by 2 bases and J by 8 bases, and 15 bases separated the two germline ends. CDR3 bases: TGTGCCATCAGTGAGGGGGGCAGGGTCAGGGAAGCTTTCTTT. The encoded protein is CAISEGGRVREAFF.

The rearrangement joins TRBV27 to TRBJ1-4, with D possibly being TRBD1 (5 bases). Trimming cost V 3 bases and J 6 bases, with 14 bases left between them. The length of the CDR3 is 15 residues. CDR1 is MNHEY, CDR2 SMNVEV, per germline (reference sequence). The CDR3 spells CASSFSVGGDEKLFF. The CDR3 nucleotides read TGTGCCAGCAGTTTTTCCGTCGGAGGGGATGAAAAACTGTTTTTT.

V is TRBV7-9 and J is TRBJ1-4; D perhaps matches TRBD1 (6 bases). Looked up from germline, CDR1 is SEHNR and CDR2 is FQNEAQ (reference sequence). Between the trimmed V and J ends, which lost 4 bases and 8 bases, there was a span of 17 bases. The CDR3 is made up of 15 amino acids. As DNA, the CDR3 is TGTGCCAGCAGCTCATTAGCAGGGGTATACGAAAAACTGTTTTTT. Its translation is CASSSLAGVYEKLFF.

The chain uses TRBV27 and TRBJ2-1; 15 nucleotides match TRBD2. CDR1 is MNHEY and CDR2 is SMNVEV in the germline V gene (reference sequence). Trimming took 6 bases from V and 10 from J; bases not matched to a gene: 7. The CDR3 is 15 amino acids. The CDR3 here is CASRPKGLAGGEQFF. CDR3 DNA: TGTGCCAGCAGACCTAAAGGACTAGCGGGAGGGGAGCAGTTCTTC.

The CDR3 nucleotides are TGTGCCAGCAGTGCGATGACAGATTCTAACACCGGGGAGCTGTTTTTT. Translated: CASSAMTDSNTGELFF. The V call is TRBV6-1, the J call TRBJ2-2; D might be TRBD1 (5 bases). CDR1 is MNHNS, CDR2 SASEGT, per germline. V shed 4 bases and J shed 2 bases, with 14 bases lying between them. The CDR3 spans 16 residues.